Only one count was recorded for the clone carrying this T cell receptor (beta chain). Its target is unknown. This specimen includes other DNA sequences encoding the same CDR3. Sequencing was performed with immunoSEQ multiplex PCR; in TCRdb, only in-frame clones are kept and a portion is missing. The top ten hold under 20% of the sample, which has some 60,000 clones, 91% seen once. This record belongs to a study of OX40 agonist ivuxolimab in advanced cancers. Notes on the study in general: At doses 0.1 to 3.0 mg/kg, CD4+ and CD8+ clones expanded.

The sequence derives from an adult with an advanced solid tumor such as melanoma, head and neck, liver or kidney cancer. The material was CD4+ or CD8+ T cells sorted from blood, obtained in a trial of the OX40 agonist ivuxolimab.

The CDR3 bases are TGCGCCAGCAGCCAAGATGGCGAAGAGACCCAGTACTTC. It specifies CASSQDGEETQYF. The rearrangement links TRBV4-1 to TRBJ2-5; D unclear. Trimming cost V 0 bases and J 3 bases, with 5 bases left between them. Germline-derived CDR1 and CDR2 are MGHRA and YSYEKL. CDR3 size: 13 residues.